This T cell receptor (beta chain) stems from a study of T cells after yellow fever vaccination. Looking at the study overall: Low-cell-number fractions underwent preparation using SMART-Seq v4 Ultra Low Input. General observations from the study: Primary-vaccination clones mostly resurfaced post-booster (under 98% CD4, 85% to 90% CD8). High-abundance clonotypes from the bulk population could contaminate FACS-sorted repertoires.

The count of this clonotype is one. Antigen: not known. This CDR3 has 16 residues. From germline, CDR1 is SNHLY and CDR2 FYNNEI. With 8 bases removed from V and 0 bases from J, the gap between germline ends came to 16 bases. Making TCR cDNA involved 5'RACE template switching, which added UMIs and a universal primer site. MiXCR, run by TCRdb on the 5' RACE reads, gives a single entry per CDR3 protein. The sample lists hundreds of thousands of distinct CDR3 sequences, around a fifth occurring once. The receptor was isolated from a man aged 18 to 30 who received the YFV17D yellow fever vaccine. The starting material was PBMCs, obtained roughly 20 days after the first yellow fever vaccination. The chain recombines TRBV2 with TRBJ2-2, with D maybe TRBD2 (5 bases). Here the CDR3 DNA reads TGTGCCAGCGGTTTTTTGACTACCTCGAACACCGGGGAGCTGTTTTTT. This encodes CASGFLTTSNTGELFF.